This T cell receptor beta chain was sequenced in a study of T-cell reconstitution after alpha-beta-depleted transplantation in children. CDR3 length: 16 amino acids. V lost 6 bases and J lost 2; bases outside the gene matches: 7. This clonotype was picked up many times. The TCRbeta library was prepared with unique molecular identifiers. MiXCR, run by TCRdb on the PCR reads, gives a single entry per CDR3 protein. The sample lists about 540,000 distinct CDR3 sequences, about a sixth occurring once. The sample in question was PBMCs from the stem cell graft donor, obtained from the stem cell graft. The TCR was taken from a human donor who donated a stem cell graft to a child with acute lymphoblastic leukemia. V is TRBV12-3 or TRBV12-4 and J is TRBJ2-1, with TRBD2 matching over 10 bases. CDR3 loop: CASRDGLADPYNEQFF. The CDR3 DNA follows: TGTGCCAGCAGAGACGGACTAGCGGACCCCTACAATGAGCAGTTCTTC.